A selection of T cell receptor beta chains follows, all from one sample in a study of cytomegalovirus exposure and HLA in healthy donors. Only in-frame clones appear in the TCRdb table, and some are missing; sequencing was by immunoSEQ multiplex PCR. The sample yields 100,000 or so clones, roughly four fifths seen once. Sequenced material: PBMCs. The receptors stem from a man aged 25-40 years in good health and CMV-seropositive. Both conserved end residues are part of each CDR3.

TRBV6-5	CASSYSRGNNEQFF
TRBV30	CAWSVRGYEQYF
TRBV6-1	CASSEVGTSNQPQHF
TRBV28	CASTHGGTNQPQHF
TRBV12-5	CASGLGLAGAGDTQYF
TRBV2	CASSEASGTEAFF
TRBV18	CASSPLAGREQYF
TRBV7-9	CASSLARRGYEQYF
TRBV11-2	CASSLVPGDGYGYTF
TRBV28	CASRKQPGTGGSPNYGYTF
TRBV18	CASSGLAGSNEQFF